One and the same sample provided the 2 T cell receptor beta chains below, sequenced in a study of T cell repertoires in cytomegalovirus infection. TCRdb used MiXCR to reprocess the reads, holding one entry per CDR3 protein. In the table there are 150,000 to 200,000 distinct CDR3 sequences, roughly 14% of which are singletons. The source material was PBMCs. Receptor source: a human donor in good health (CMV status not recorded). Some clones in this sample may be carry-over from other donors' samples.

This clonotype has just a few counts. CDR3 in amino acids: CASSLLTSDEQYF. The CDR3 bases are TGCGCCAGCAGCCTCCTGACATCAGACGAGCAGTACTTC. The chain recombines TRBV5-1 with TRBJ2-7; D unresolved. With 4 bases removed from V and 5 bases from J, the gap between germline ends came to 13 bases. This CDR3 has 13 residues. Germline CDR1 reads SGHRS; CDR2 reads YFSETQ. Supplemented by reference TRBV5-1 and TRBJ2-7, the full variable domain reads KAGVTQTPRYLIKTRGQQVTLSCSPISGHRSVSWYQQTPGQGLQFLFEYFSETQRNKGNFPGRFSGRQFSNSRSEMNVSTLELGDSALYLCASSLLTSDEQYFGPGTRLTVT.

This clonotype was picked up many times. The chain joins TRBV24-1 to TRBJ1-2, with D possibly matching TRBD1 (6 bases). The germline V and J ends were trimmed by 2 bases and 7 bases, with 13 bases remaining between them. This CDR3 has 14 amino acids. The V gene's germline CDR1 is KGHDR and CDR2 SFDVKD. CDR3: CATSDSTGSGGYTF. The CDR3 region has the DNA TGTGCCACCAGTGATTCCACAGGGAGCGGTGGCTACACCTTC.